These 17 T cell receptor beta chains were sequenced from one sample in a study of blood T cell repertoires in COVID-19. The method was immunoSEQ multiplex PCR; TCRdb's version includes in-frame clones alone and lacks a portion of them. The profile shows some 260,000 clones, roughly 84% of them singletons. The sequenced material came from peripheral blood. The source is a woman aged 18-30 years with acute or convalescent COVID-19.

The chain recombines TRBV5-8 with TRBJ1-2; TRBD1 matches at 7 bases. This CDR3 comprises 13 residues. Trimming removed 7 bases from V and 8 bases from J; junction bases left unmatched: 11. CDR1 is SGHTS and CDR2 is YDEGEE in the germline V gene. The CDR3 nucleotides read TGTGCCAGCCCACTAGGACAGGTCGGCGGCTACACCTTC. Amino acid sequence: CASPLGQVGGYTF.

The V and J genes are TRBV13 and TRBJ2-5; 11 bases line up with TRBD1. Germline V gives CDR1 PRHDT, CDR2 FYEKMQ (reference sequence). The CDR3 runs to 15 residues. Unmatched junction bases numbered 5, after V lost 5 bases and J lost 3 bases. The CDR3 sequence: CASSHRTGGEETQYF. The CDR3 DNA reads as TGTGCCAGCAGCCACCGGACAGGGGGCGAAGAGACCCAGTACTTC.

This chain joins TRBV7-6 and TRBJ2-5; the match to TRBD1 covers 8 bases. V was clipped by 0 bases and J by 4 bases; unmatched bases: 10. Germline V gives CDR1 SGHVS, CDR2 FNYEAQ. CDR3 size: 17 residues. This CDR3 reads CASSLALVQGATETQYF. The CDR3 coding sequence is TGTGCCAGCAGCTTAGCGCTTGTCCAGGGGGCTACAGAGACCCAGTACTTC.

The CDR3 spells CASSQGNSGWGEQFF. CDR3 sequence (DNA): TGCGCCAGCAGCCAAGGAAATAGCGGGTGGGGTGAGCAGTTCTTC. The chain combines TRBV4-3 with TRBJ2-1, with 7 bases identical to TRBD2. With V trimmed by 1 base and J by 9 bases, 9 bases remained unmatched. Per the germline V gene, CDR1 is LGHNA and CDR2 is YSLEER. CDR3 size: 15 residues.

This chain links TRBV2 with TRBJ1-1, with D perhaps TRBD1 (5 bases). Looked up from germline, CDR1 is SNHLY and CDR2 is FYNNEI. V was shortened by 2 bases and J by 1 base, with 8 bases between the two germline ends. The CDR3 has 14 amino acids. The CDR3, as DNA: TGTGCCAGCAGTGAATTGCAGGGGAACACTGAAGCTTTCTTT. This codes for CASSELQGNTEAFF.

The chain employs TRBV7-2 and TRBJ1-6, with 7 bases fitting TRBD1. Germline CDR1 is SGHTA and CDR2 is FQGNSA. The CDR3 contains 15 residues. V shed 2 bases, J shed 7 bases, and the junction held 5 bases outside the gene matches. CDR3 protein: CASSLMYRGNSPLHF. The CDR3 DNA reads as TGTGCCAGCAGCTTAATGTACAGGGGAAATTCACCCCTCCACTTT.

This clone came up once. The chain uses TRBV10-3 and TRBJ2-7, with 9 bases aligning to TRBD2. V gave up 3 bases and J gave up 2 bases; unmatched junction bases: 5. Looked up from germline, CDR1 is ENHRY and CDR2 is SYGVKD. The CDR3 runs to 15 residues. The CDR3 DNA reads TGTGCCATCAGTGATACGACTAGCGGACCCTACGAGCAGTACTTC. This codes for CAISDTTSGPYEQYF.

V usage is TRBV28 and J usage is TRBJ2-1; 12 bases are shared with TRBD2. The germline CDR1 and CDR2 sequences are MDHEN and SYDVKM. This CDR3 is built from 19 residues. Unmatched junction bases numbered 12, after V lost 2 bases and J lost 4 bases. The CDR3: CASSLRDRVLAGGYNEQFF. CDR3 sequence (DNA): TGTGCCAGCAGTTTACGGGACAGGGTACTAGCGGGAGGTTACAATGAGCAGTTCTTC.

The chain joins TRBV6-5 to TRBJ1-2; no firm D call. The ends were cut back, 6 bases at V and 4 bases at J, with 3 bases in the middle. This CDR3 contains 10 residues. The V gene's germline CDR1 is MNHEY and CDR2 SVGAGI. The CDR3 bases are TGTGCCAGCAGGGCCTATGGCTACACCTTC. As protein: CASRAYGYTF.

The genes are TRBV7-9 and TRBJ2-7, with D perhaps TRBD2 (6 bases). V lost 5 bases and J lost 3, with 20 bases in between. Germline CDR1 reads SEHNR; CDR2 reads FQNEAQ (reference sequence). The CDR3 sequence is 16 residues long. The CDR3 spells CASSPPFPGLHYEQYF. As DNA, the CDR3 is TGTGCCAGCAGCCCCCCTTTCCCGGGACTGCACTACGAGCAGTACTTC.

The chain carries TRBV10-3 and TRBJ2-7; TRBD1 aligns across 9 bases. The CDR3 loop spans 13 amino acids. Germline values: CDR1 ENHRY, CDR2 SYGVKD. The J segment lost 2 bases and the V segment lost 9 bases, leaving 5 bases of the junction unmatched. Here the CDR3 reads CAIAGTGTYEQYF. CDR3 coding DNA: TGTGCCATTGCCGGGACAGGGACCTACGAGCAGTACTTC.

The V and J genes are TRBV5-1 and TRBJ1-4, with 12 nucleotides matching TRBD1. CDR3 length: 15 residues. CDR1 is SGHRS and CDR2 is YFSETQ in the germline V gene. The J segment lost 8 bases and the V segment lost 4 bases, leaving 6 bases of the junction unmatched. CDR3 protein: CASSPPGTGGEKLFF. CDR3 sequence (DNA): TGCGCCAGCAGCCCTCCCGGGACAGGGGGCGAAAAACTGTTTTTT.

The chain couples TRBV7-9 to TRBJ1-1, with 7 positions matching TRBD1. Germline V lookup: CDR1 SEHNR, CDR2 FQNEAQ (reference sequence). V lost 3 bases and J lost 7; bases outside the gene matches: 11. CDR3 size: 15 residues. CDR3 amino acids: CASSFRPIGDSEAFF. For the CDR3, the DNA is TGTGCCAGCAGCTTCCGTCCTATTGGGGACAGTGAAGCTTTCTTT.

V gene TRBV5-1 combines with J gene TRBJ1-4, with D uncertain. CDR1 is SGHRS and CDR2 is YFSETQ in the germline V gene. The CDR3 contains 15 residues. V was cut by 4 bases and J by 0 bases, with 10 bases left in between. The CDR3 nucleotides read TGCGCCAGCAGCCCGAACAGTGCAACTAATGAAAAACTGTTTTTT. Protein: CASSPNSATNEKLFF.

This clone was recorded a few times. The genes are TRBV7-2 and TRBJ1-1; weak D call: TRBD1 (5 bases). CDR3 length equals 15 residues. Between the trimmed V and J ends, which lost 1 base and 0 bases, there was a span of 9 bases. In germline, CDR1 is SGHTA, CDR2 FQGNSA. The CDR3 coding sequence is TGTGCCAGCAGCTTAGGTGGAGGGGTGAACACTGAAGCTTTCTTT. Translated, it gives CASSLGGGVNTEAFF. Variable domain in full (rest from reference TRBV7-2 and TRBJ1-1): GAGVSQSPSNKVTEKGKDVELRCDPISGHTALYWYRQSLGQGLEFLIYFQGNSAPDKSGLPSDRFSAERTGGSVSTLTIQRTQQEDSAVYLCASSLGGGVNTEAFFGQGTRLTVV.

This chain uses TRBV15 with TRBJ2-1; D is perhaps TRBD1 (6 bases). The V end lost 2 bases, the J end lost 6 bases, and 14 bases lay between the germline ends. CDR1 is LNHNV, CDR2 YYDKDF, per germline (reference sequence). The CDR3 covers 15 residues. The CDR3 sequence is CATSRTYGQPNEQFF. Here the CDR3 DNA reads TGTGCCACCAGCAGAACTTACGGACAGCCCAATGAGCAGTTCTTC.

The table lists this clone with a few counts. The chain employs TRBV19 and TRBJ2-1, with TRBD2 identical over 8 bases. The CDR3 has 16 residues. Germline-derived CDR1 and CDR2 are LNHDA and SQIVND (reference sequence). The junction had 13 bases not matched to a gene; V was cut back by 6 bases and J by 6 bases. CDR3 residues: CASSPPGLGSTNEQFF. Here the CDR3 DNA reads TGTGCCAGTAGCCCCCCGGGACTAGGTTCCACCAATGAGCAGTTCTTC.